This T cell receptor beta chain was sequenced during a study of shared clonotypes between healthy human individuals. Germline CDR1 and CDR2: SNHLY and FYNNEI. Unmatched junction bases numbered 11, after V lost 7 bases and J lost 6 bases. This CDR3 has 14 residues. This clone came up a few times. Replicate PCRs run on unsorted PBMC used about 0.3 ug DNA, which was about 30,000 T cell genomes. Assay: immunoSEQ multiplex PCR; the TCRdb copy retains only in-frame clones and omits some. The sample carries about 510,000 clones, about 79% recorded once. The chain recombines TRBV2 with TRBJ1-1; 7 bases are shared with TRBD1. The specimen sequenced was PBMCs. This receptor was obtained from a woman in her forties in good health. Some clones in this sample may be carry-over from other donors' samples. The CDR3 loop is CASTLGGRGSEAFF. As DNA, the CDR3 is TGTGCCAGCACCCTGGGGGGCAGGGGGTCTGAAGCTTTCTTT.